The T cell receptor beta chain under discussion was sequenced for a study of T cells in tuberculosis. Per germline, CDR1 MDHEN and CDR2 SYDVKM. The CDR3 is 18 residues long. V lost 6 bases and J lost 1; bases outside the gene matches: 8. Chain pairing is unknown; alpha and beta were sequenced separately. Produced via immunoSEQ multiplex PCR; TCRdb's table is partial and in-frame only. This sample has nearly 60,000 clones, with approximately 86% found just once. Thawed, overnight-rested PBMC were stained with GMM-loaded CD1B tetramer, viability dye and anti-CD3, then sorted. C32 glucose monomycolate from Rhodococcus equi was loaded onto the CD1B tetramers. Tetramer-negative cells, approximately 100,000 per donor, were also sorted.

The specimen was CD1b-GMM tetramer-negative cells sorted from PBMCs. The sequence was collected from an adult woman with latent tuberculosis. J is TRBJ2-1 and V is TRBV28, with 14 nucleotides matching TRBD2. The CDR3 sequence: CASRKGLAGEGSYNEQFF. DNA for the CDR3: TGTGCCAGCAGAAAGGGACTAGCGGGAGAAGGGTCCTACAATGAGCAGTTCTTC.